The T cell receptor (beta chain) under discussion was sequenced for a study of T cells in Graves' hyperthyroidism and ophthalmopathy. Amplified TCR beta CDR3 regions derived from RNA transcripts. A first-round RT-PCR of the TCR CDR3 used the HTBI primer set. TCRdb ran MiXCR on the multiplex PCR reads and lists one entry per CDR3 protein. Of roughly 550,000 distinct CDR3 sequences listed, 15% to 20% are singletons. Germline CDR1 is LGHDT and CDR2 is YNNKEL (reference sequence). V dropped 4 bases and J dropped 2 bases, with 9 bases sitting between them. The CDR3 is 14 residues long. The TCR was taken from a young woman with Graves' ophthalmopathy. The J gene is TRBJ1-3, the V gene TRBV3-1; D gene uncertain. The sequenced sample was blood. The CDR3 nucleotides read TGTGCCAGCAGCCCACATTCGACTGGAAACACCATATATTTT. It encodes CASSPHSTGNTIYF.